The sequence of this T cell receptor (beta chain) was determined in a study of T cells in localized non-small cell lung cancer. This CDR3 spans 13 amino acids. Between the trimmed V and J ends, which lost 3 bases and 3 bases, there was a span of 8 bases. Germline V gene lookup returns CDR1 SEHNR and CDR2 FQNEAQ (reference sequence). Some clones are missing from TCRdb's copy, which holds only in-frame ones; the method was immunoSEQ multiplex PCR. The sample consists of about 55,000 clones, roughly 88% of them appearing once. V and J are TRBV7-9 and TRBJ1-1, with D possibly being TRBD1 (5 bases). The receptor was derived from a man between 35 and 75 years old with stage III lung adenocarcinoma. Specimen: peripheral blood mononuclear cells, collected before any cancer treatment. In nucleotides, the CDR3 is TGTGCCAGCAGCTTTCCGGGGGACACTGAAGCTTTCTTT. Translated: CASSFPGDTEAFF. The variable domain in full, completed from reference TRBV7-9 and TRBJ1-1, reads DTGVSQNPRHKITKRGQNVTFRCDPISEHNRLYWYRQTLGQGPEFLTYFQNEAQLEKSRLLSDRFSAERPKGSFSTLEIQRTEQGDSAMYLCASSFPGDTEAFFGQGTRLTVV.